One sample yielded the 30 T cell receptor beta chains listed below, sequenced in a study of cytomegalovirus exposure and HLA in healthy donors. PCR primers comprised 60 Vbeta and 13 Jbeta primers. Using immunoSEQ multiplex PCR, the repertoire was profiled, and TCRdb retains in-frame clones only, with some absent. This table holds tens of thousands of clones, roughly 80% found once. The sample comprised PBMCs. The receptors shown here come from a woman between 40 and 50 years old in good health and CMV-seropositive.

The rearrangement uses TRBV2 and TRBJ2-7; TRBD1 might be the D (6 bases). The germline V gene has CDR1 SNHLY and CDR2 FYNNEI. The CDR3 covers 14 residues. V lost 6 bases to trimming and J lost 3 bases, with 15 bases between them. In DNA form, the CDR3 reads TGTGCCAGCAGCGAGCAGGGGCTCCTCTACGAGCAGTACTTC. This gives the protein CASSEQGLLYEQYF.

The chain employs TRBV29-1 and TRBJ1-1; perhaps TRBD1 as D (5 bases). V lost 7 bases, J lost 0 bases, and 12 bases lay in between. This CDR3 is 13 amino acids long. The germline V gene encodes CDR1 SQVTM and CDR2 ANQGSEA. CDR3 DNA: TGCAGCGCCCTTCAGGGTATGAACACTGAAGCTTTCTTT. This sequence encodes CSALQGMNTEAFF. The full variable domain, with the rest looked up from reference TRBV29-1 and TRBJ1-1, is SAVISQKPSRDICQRGTSLTIQCQVDSQVTMMFWYRQQPGQSLTLIATANQGSEATYESGFVIDKFPISRPNLTFSTLTVSNMSPEDSSIYLCSALQGMNTEAFFGQGTRLTVV.

CDR3 loop: CAIRDPDRNYEQYF. CDR3 coding DNA: TGTGCCATCAGGGACCCGGACAGGAACTACGAGCAGTACTTC. This rearrangement joins TRBV10-3 to TRBJ2-7, with 7 bases matching TRBD1. In germline, CDR1 is ENHRY, CDR2 SYGVKD. The CDR3 totals 14 residues. J was trimmed by 3 bases and V by 6 bases; bases with no gene match: 8.

The chain couples TRBV29-1 to TRBJ2-5; 9 nucleotides align to TRBD1. Germline CDR1 and CDR2: SQVTM and ANQGSEA. The CDR3 is 15 amino acids. V shed 1 base and J 6 bases; nucleotides not matched to a gene: 9. Here the CDR3 DNA reads TGCAGCGTTGAAGGGAAACAGGGGGCGAGAAAGACCCAGTACTTC. As protein: CSVEGKQGARKTQYF. Full variable domain (missing parts from reference TRBV29-1 and TRBJ2-5): SAVISQKPSRDICQRGTSLTIQCQVDSQVTMMFWYRQQPGQSLTLIATANQGSEATYESGFVIDKFPISRPNLTFSTLTVSNMSPEDSSIYLCSVEGKQGARKTQYFGPGTRLLVL.

This chain links TRBV9 with TRBJ2-3; 9 nucleotides line up with TRBD2. In germline, CDR1 is SGDLS, CDR2 YYNGEE. The CDR3 consists of 16 residues. Trimming at V came to 2 bases and at J to 0 bases, leaving 4 bases not matched to a gene. CDR3 coding DNA: TGTGCCAGCAGCGTCCTTAGCGGGGGAAGCACAGATACGCAGTATTTT. Its translation is CASSVLSGGSTDTQYF.

This chain uses TRBV5-1 with TRBJ2-3; tentatively, D is TRBD2 (6 bases). The CDR3 has 15 residues. V lost 3 bases and J 0 bases, leaving 11 bases between the germline ends. CDR1 and CDR2 (germline): SGHRS, YFSETQ. Here the CDR3 reads CASSSAGRSTDTQYF. CDR3 in DNA: TGCGCCAGCAGCTCGGCGGGGAGAAGCACAGATACGCAGTATTTT.

V gene TRBV19 combines with J gene TRBJ1-2; possible D gene TRBD1, 5 bases. This CDR3 is built from 16 residues. Between the trimmed V and J ends, which lost 3 bases and 0 bases, there was a span of 14 bases. Germline assignment: CDR1 LNHDA and CDR2 SQIVND (reference sequence). CDR3 nucleotides: TGTGCCAGTAGTATGGGGGGAGGCCGGCCTAACTATGGCTACACCTTC. This codes for CASSMGGGRPNYGYTF.

The V gene is TRBV5-1, the J gene TRBJ1-2; perhaps TRBD1 as D (5 bases). Germline CDR1 is SGHRS and CDR2 is YFSETQ. This CDR3 has 14 residues. V lost 4 bases and J 8 bases, leaving 18 bases between the germline ends. The CDR3 DNA sequence: TGCGCCAGCAGCGCGGTCGTAGCGGGGGAAGGCTACACCTTC. Encoded protein: CASSAVVAGEGYTF.

V is TRBV12-5 and J is TRBJ2-7, with 8 nucleotides matching TRBD1. This CDR3 is 15 amino acids long. Germline V gives CDR1 LGHNT, CDR2 FRNRAP. J was trimmed by 0 bases and V by 4 bases; bases with no gene match: 5. The CDR3 loop is CASGSSGTGSYEQYF. The DNA of the CDR3 is TGTGCTAGTGGTTCCTCCGGGACAGGCTCCTACGAGCAGTACTTC.

CDR3 nucleotides: TGTGCCAGCAGCCCTAGCGGGAGGGCCGCTGAGCAGTTCTTC. It translates to CASSPSGRAAEQFF. The rearrangement joins TRBV4-2 to TRBJ2-1; 12 bases match TRBD2. The length of the CDR3 is 14 residues. Germline V CDR1 and CDR2: LGHNA, YNFKEQ. Unmatched junction bases numbered 4, after V lost 4 bases and J lost 9 bases.

The rearrangement joins TRBV18 to TRBJ2-1; 14 bases fit TRBD2. V shed 0 bases and J 5 bases; nucleotides not matched to a gene: 3. From germline, CDR1 is KGHSH and CDR2 LQKENI. The CDR3 is made up of 17 amino acids. CDR3 residues: CASSPPGLAGENNEQFF. The CDR3 DNA reads as TGTGCCAGCTCACCACCGGGACTAGCGGGAGAAAACAATGAGCAGTTCTTC.

In its sample, this clone was seen a few times. The rearrangement joins TRBV28 to TRBJ1-5, with TRBD1 matching 7 bases. V was clipped by 6 bases and J by 5 bases; unmatched bases: 4. The CDR3 totals 13 residues. Germline CDR1 MDHEN, CDR2 SYDVKM. In DNA form, the CDR3 reads TGTGCCAGCAGATCCACAGGGGATCAGCCCCAGCATTTT. It yields the protein CASRSTGDQPQHF.

This clone appeared a few times. The gene calls are TRBV19 and TRBJ2-5; D may be TRBD1 (6 bases). V lost 9 bases, J lost 5 bases, and 19 bases lay in between. The CDR3 contains 14 residues. CDR1 and CDR2 from the germline V gene are LNHDA and SQIVND (reference sequence). This chain's CDR3 is CASTRRGLGETQYF. The DNA for the CDR3 is TGTGCCAGCACCCGAAGGGGGTTGGGGGAGACCCAGTACTTC. Complete variable domain (other parts from reference TRBV19 and TRBJ2-5): DGGITQSPKYLFRKEGQNVTLSCEQNLNHDAMYWYRQDPGQGLRLIYYSQIVNDFQKGDIAEGYSVSREKKESFPLTVTSAQKNPTAFYLCASTRRGLGETQYFGPGTRLLVL.

This chain uses TRBV9 with TRBJ2-2, with 7 positions matching TRBD1. The germline CDR1 and CDR2 sequences are SGDLS and YYNGEE. The ends lost 7 bases at V and 5 bases at J; junction bases unmatched: 5. CDR3 length: 13 amino acids. CDR3 in DNA: TGTGCCAGCCAGGGACAGAATACCGGGGAGCTGTTTTTT. It translates to CASQGQNTGELFF.

The chain has TRBV11-3 and TRBJ2-3; possible D gene TRBD2, 5 bases. V gave up 4 bases and J gave up 9 bases, with 11 bases separating them. This CDR3 comprises 12 residues. Germline V lookup: CDR1 SGHNT, CDR2 YENEEA. CDR3 coding DNA: TGTGCCAGCAGCTCCGGGGAAGTCACGCAGTATTTT. Residues: CASSSGEVTQYF. The full variable domain, with the rest looked up from reference TRBV11-3 and TRBJ2-3, is EAGVVQSPRYKIIEKKQPVAFWCNPISGHNTLYWYLQNLGQGPELLIRYENEEAVDDSQLPKDRFSAERLKGVDSTLKIQPAELGDSAVYLCASSSGEVTQYFGPGTRLTVL.

V and J are TRBV9 and TRBJ2-2; a possible D gene is TRBD2 (6 bases). CDR1 is SGDLS, CDR2 YYNGEE, per germline. This CDR3 comprises 15 residues. Trimming removed 3 bases at V and 4 bases at J, with 13 bases between. The CDR3 loop reads CASSGAGSGTGELFF. The CDR3 nucleotides read TGTGCCAGCAGCGGGGCGGGGTCGGGCACCGGGGAGCTGTTTTTT. Filled out from reference TRBV9 and TRBJ2-2, the complete variable domain reads DSGVTQTPKHLITATGQRVTLRCSPRSGDLSVYWYQQSLDQGLQFLIQYYNGEERAKGNILERFSAQQFPDLHSELNLSSLELGDSALYFCASSGAGSGTGELFFGEGSRLTVL.

The V and J genes are TRBV2 and TRBJ2-4; unclear D gene. The germline V gene has CDR1 SNHLY and CDR2 FYNNEI. The CDR3 consists of 14 residues. V was pared by 3 bases and J by 0 bases, with 6 bases between. The CDR3 nucleotides read TGTGCCAGCAGTGAGAGTTTAGCCAAAAACATTCAGTACTTC. As protein: CASSESLAKNIQYF.

The chain links TRBV19 to TRBJ1-4; 7 nucleotides agree with TRBD1. Germline-derived CDR1 and CDR2 are LNHDA and SQIVND (reference sequence). There are 15 residues in the CDR3. V trimming: 3 bases; J trimming: 8 bases; junction bases outside the gene matches: 9. The CDR3 spells CASSIGDRETEKLFF. DNA for the CDR3: TGTGCCAGTAGTATTGGAGACAGGGAAACCGAAAAACTGTTTTTT.

In its sample, this clone was seen once. The rearrangement joins TRBV30 to TRBJ1-5, with a weak D call TRBD1 (5 bases). The ends were cut back, 5 bases at V and 10 bases at J, with 21 bases in the middle. Germline V gene data show CDR1 as GTSNPN and CDR2 as SVGIG (reference sequence). CDR3 length: 14 residues. The DNA of the CDR3 is TGTGCCTGGGGAAGGGGAAGGGGATTCAGCCCCCAGCATTTT. It translates to CAWGRGRGFSPQHF.

The chain recombines TRBV19 with TRBJ1-1; no clear D gene. The CDR3 extends over 16 amino acids. The germline V gene has CDR1 LNHDA and CDR2 SQIVND (reference sequence). Deletions cut 6 bases from V and 0 bases from J, with 17 bases between. The CDR3 nucleotides are TGTGCCAGTAGATTGGGCGGGCCCCGTATGAACACTGAAGCTTTCTTT. This gives the protein CASRLGGPRMNTEAFF.

This clone was seen a handful of times. The genes are TRBV7-9 and TRBJ1-3; 8 bases fit TRBD1. J lost 4 bases, V lost 10 bases, and 12 bases had no gene match. The length of the CDR3 is 15 residues. Germline V gene sequence: CDR1 SEHNR, CDR2 FQNEAQ (reference sequence). The CDR3 loop reads CATRGRQGRGNTIYF. In nucleotides, the CDR3 is TGTGCCACCCGGGGCCGACAGGGGAGGGGAAACACCATATATTTT.

This clone is a singleton in its sample. The chain has TRBV10-3 and TRBJ2-3; TRBD2 matches 9 bases. The CDR3 is made up of 15 amino acids. Losses at the gene ends were 5 bases for V and 1 base for J; bases not matched to a gene: 4. Germline values: CDR1 ENHRY, CDR2 SYGVKD. The CDR3: CAISIIAGGTDTQYF. DNA for the CDR3: TGTGCCATCAGTATTATAGCGGGGGGCACAGATACGCAGTATTTT.

The chain is built from TRBV21-1 and TRBJ2-7; the tabulated D call, TRBD2, remains unverified against the DNA. TRBV21-1 is a listed pseudogene. The CDR3 length is 14 residues. CDR3 sequence (DNA): TGTGCCAGCACCATTTCGAGCGGGGCCTGCGAGCAGTACTTC. It is translated as CASTISSGACEQYF.

The J gene is TRBJ1-5, the V gene TRBV28; D unclear. V was pared by 4 bases and J by 0 bases, with 10 bases between. The length of the CDR3 is 15 residues. Germline CDR1 and CDR2: MDHEN and SYDVKM. CDR3 residues: CASSWSSYSNQPQHF. The CDR3 nucleotides read TGTGCCAGCAGTTGGAGCAGTTATAGCAATCAGCCCCAGCATTTT.

This chain joins TRBV18 and TRBJ1-5; a weak D match, TRBD1 (6 bases). CDR3 length: 18 amino acids. Germline loops: CDR1 KGHSH, CDR2 LQKENI. Trimming removed 1 base at V and 0 bases at J, with 16 bases between. Here the CDR3 reads CASSPREGQGYSNQPQHF. The CDR3 coding sequence is TGTGCCAGCTCACCACGTGAAGGGCAGGGGTATAGCAATCAGCCCCAGCATTTT.

This chain uses TRBV9 with TRBJ1-3; D uncertain. The V gene's germline CDR1 is SGDLS and CDR2 YYNGEE. Trimming took off 2 bases at V and 4 bases at J, with 13 bases between the two ends. The CDR3 extends over 15 amino acids. As DNA, the CDR3 is TGTGCCAGCAGCGTTTCCGGACTCATGGGAAACACCATATATTTT. Protein sequence: CASSVSGLMGNTIYF.

This clone was picked up one time. This chain joins TRBV6-1 and TRBJ1-1; TRBD1 agrees at 12 bases. CDR3 size: 14 residues. The V gene end was trimmed by 3 bases and the J gene end by 7 bases; junction bases not matched to a gene: 3. Germline lookup yields CDR1 MNHNS and CDR2 SASEGT. CDR3 DNA sequence: TGTGCCAGCAGTGAGGGGACAGGGGGCCTTGAAGCTTTCTTT. Amino acid sequence: CASSEGTGGLEAFF.

The V call is TRBV7-2, the J call TRBJ1-5, with TRBD1 identical over 9 bases. V was clipped by 0 bases and J by 6 bases; unmatched bases: 6. The CDR3 is 16 amino acids. Germline assignment: CDR1 SGHTA and CDR2 FQGNSA. CDR3 DNA: TGTGCCAGCAGCTTAGCAGGAGGGACAGGGCCTCAGCCCCAGCATTTT. This encodes CASSLAGGTGPQPQHF.

The CDR3 region is CAWRWRVRTSGDSYNEQFF. DNA of the CDR3: TGTGCCTGGAGATGGAGGGTAAGGACTAGCGGGGACTCCTACAATGAGCAGTTCTTC. V is TRBV30 and J is TRBJ2-1, with 12 bases lining up with TRBD2. Germline V lookup: CDR1 GTSNPN, CDR2 SVGIG (reference sequence). CDR3 size: 19 residues. Trimming removed 3 bases from V and 0 bases from J; junction bases left unmatched: 12.

This clone was observed once. This sequence joins TRBV5-4 and TRBJ2-5; TRBD1 matches 7 bases. The J call may be wrong; the DNA end is better matched by TRBJ2-7. CDR1 and CDR2 (germline): SGHNT, YYREEE (reference sequence). The CDR3 is 15 residues long. Here the CDR3 DNA reads TGTGCCAGCAGCGAACACAGGGGTTTCGGTTACGAGCAGTACTTC. This gives the protein CASSEHRGFGYEQYF.